The next 24 T cell receptor beta chains were all read from a single sample in a study of technical replicates of blood from a handful of donors. Data came from immunoSEQ multiplex PCR; TCRdb stores just in-frame clones and leaves some out. The sample lists about 56,000 clones, around 95% occurring once. Sequencing was performed on PBMCs. The origin of the receptors is a human donor in good health. Some clones in this sample may be carry-over from other donors' samples.

The chain links TRBV27 to TRBJ1-3; D might be TRBD1 (6 bases). V was trimmed by 2 bases and J by 3 bases, leaving 11 bases between them. The CDR3 covers 15 residues. From germline, CDR1 is MNHEY and CDR2 SMNVEV (reference sequence). DNA for the CDR3: TGTGCCAGCAGTTTACAAGGGGGATTTGGAAACACCATATATTTT. This gives the protein CASSLQGGFGNTIYF.

The chain carries TRBV4-3 and TRBJ1-6; unclear D gene. This CDR3 has 18 amino acids. V shed 0 bases and J shed 8 bases, with 20 bases lying between them. The V gene's germline CDR1 is LGHNA and CDR2 YSLEER. CDR3 bases: TGCGCCAGCAGCCAAGATCTTCCCCGGGAAATCAAAGATTCACCCCTCCACTTT. It translates to CASSQDLPREIKDSPLHF.

J is TRBJ2-1 and V is TRBV7-2; D gene ambiguous. V was shortened by 6 bases and J by 3 bases, with 12 bases between the two germline ends. The CDR3 has 14 residues. Germline V lookup: CDR1 SGHTA, CDR2 FQGNSA. In nucleotides, the CDR3 is TGTGCCAGCAGGCGTGCATCGGGCTACAATGAGCAGTTCTTC. Amino acid sequence: CASRRASGYNEQFF.

V is TRBV7-2 and J is TRBJ2-7; no clear D. The CDR3 consists of 13 residues. Deletions cut 5 bases from V and 6 bases from J, with 14 bases between. Germline V gene sequence: CDR1 SGHTA, CDR2 FQGNSA. In DNA form, the CDR3 reads TGTGCCAGCAGCCCCATTCTACCCACCGAGCAGTACTTC. Its protein is CASSPILPTEQYF.

The chain uses TRBV5-1 and TRBJ2-5; 10 positions agree with TRBD2. V dropped 4 bases and J dropped 5; count of bases not matched to a gene: 8. CDR3 length equals 15 residues. Germline V gene lookup returns CDR1 SGHRS and CDR2 YFSETQ. The CDR3 reads CASSAGTSDSETQYF. DNA for the CDR3: TGCGCCAGCAGCGCCGGGACTAGCGATTCGGAGACCCAGTACTTC.

This clone has only one observation. The rearrangement joins TRBV15 to TRBJ2-2; D perhaps matches TRBD2 (5 bases). CDR1 and CDR2 (germline): LNHNV, YYDKDF (reference sequence). Trimming pared 0 bases from V and 6 bases from J, leaving 14 bases between. This CDR3 has 16 amino acids. The CDR3 bases are TGTGCCACCAGCAGAGATGACTCGGCGGGTCCCGGGGAGCTGTTTTTT. The encoded protein is CATSRDDSAGPGELFF.

This clone has more than one count but fewer than ten. The chain recombines TRBV2 with TRBJ1-5; D is possibly TRBD1 (6 bases). With 5 bases removed from V and 0 bases from J, the gap between germline ends came to 8 bases. Germline CDR1 reads SNHLY; CDR2 reads FYNNEI. This CDR3 is built from 14 residues. The CDR3 bases are TGTGCCAGCAGTCAGGACAGTAGCAATCAGCCCCAGCATTTT. Encoded protein: CASSQDSSNQPQHF.

The CDR3 is CASSVLTHTEAFF. DNA of the CDR3: TGTGCCAGCAGCGTACTGACTCACACTGAAGCTTTCTTT. The J gene is TRBJ1-1, the V gene TRBV9; no definite D call. V was pared by 1 base and J by 3 bases, with 7 bases between. The CDR3 has 13 residues. The germline CDR1 and CDR2 sequences are SGDLS and YYNGEE.

The CDR3: CASSSRLAGDYEQYF. As DNA, the CDR3 is TGCGCCAGCAGCTCCAGACTAGCGGGGGACTACGAGCAGTACTTC. The genes are TRBV5-1 and TRBJ2-7; 12 bases are shared with TRBD2. V dropped 3 bases and J dropped 3; count of bases not matched to a gene: 4. Per the germline V gene, CDR1 is SGHRS and CDR2 is YFSETQ. This CDR3 contains 15 residues. Combining the CDR3 with reference TRBV5-1 and TRBJ2-7 gives the whole variable domain KAGVTQTPRYLIKTRGQQVTLSCSPISGHRSVSWYQQTPGQGLQFLFEYFSETQRNKGNFPGRFSGRQFSNSRSEMNVSTLELGDSALYLCASSSRLAGDYEQYFGPGTRLTVT.

The genes are TRBV7-8 and TRBJ1-4, with unresolved D. The CDR3 consists of 14 residues. The V gene's germline CDR1 is SGHVS and CDR2 FQNEAQ. V shed 6 bases and J shed 3 bases, with 11 bases lying between them. This CDR3 is CASRLSEANEKLFF. CDR3 nucleotide sequence: TGTGCCAGCAGACTCAGCGAGGCTAATGAAAAACTGTTTTTT.

V gene TRBV6-5 combines with J gene TRBJ1-5; 8 bases align to TRBD1. Looked up from germline, CDR1 is MNHEY and CDR2 is SVGAGI. The J segment lost 6 bases and the V segment lost 2 bases, leaving 6 bases of the junction unmatched. The CDR3 runs 15 residues. CDR3 loop: CASSYRTGQGQPQHF. In nucleotides, the CDR3 is TGTGCCAGCAGTTACCGGACAGGGCAAGGTCAGCCCCAGCATTTT.

The gene calls are TRBV5-1 and TRBJ2-3; D is undetermined. Trimming pared 4 bases from V and 0 bases from J, leaving 3 bases between. Germline V gives CDR1 SGHRS, CDR2 YFSETQ. The CDR3 length is 12 residues. The CDR3: CASSQSTDTQYF. In DNA, the CDR3 is TGCGCCAGCAGCCAAAGCACAGATACGCAGTATTTT.

The V call is TRBV6-5, the J call TRBJ2-4, with 10 bases fitting TRBD2. V lost 6 bases and J lost 7; bases outside the gene matches: 3. This CDR3 spans 13 amino acids. Germline V gives CDR1 MNHEY, CDR2 SVGAGI. The CDR3 sequence: CASRGTSENIQYF. CDR3 in DNA: TGTGCCAGCAGGGGGACTAGCGAGAACATTCAGTACTTC.

This rearrangement joins TRBV7-8 to TRBJ2-5; TRBD2 might be the D (7 bases). With 3 bases removed from V and 9 bases from J, the gap between germline ends came to 14 bases. The CDR3 consists of 13 residues. Germline CDR1 SGHVS, CDR2 FQNEAQ. The CDR3: CASSFRGAESQYF. Here the CDR3 DNA reads TGTGCCAGCAGCTTTCGGGGGGCCGAATCCCAGTACTTC.

The rearrangement joins TRBV6-5 to TRBJ2-7, with D maybe TRBD2 (5 bases). Trimming stripped 3 bases from V and 5 bases from J, with 11 bases between. Germline values: CDR1 MNHEY, CDR2 SVGAGI. The CDR3 has 13 amino acids. CDR3 coding DNA: TGTGCCAGCAGTTATCAGAAGGGAGACGAGCAGTACTTC. This sequence encodes CASSYQKGDEQYF.

The V call is TRBV2, the J call TRBJ1-5; D is possibly TRBD1 (6 bases). The V end lost 5 bases, the J end lost 5 bases, and 13 bases lay between the germline ends. CDR3 length: 14 amino acids. CDR1 is SNHLY, CDR2 FYNNEI, per germline. The CDR3 loop reads CASSQDRGDQPQHF. CDR3 coding DNA: TGTGCCAGCAGTCAGGACAGAGGGGATCAGCCCCAGCATTTT.

This sequence joins TRBV5-1 and TRBJ2-2, with 12 bases aligning to TRBD2. CDR3 length equals 15 residues. Germline CDR1 SGHRS, CDR2 YFSETQ. V was pared by 4 bases and J by 6 bases, with 4 bases of the junction left unmatched. The CDR3 here is CASSTTSGRSGELFF. Here the CDR3 DNA reads TGCGCCAGCAGCACCACTAGCGGGAGGTCCGGGGAGCTGTTTTTT.

This chain links TRBV11-2 with TRBJ2-5, with 7 positions matching TRBD1. There are 15 residues in the CDR3. CDR1 and CDR2 (germline): SGHAT, FQNNGV. Losses at the gene ends were 4 bases for V and 5 bases for J; bases not matched to a gene: 10. CDR3 in DNA: TGTGCCAGCAGCTCACGACAGGGACCGGGGGAGACCCAGTACTTC. It yields the protein CASSSRQGPGETQYF.

The chain is built from TRBV4-2 and TRBJ2-5, with D uncertain. The CDR3 runs to 13 residues. With 1 base removed from V and 2 bases from J, the gap between germline ends came to 5 bases. Per the germline V gene, CDR1 is LGHNA and CDR2 is YNFKEQ. The CDR3 coding sequence is TGTGCCAGCAGCCAAGCCAGACAAGAGACCCAGTACTTC. Encoded protein: CASSQARQETQYF.

The gene calls are TRBV6-1 and TRBJ2-1, with D hard to call. V shed 7 bases and J shed 0 bases, with 13 bases lying between them. This CDR3 is 15 amino acids long. Germline loops: CDR1 MNHNS, CDR2 SASEGT. The CDR3 DNA sequence: TGTGCCAGCAAGATGGAGTCGTTCTCCTACAATGAGCAGTTCTTC. It translates to CASKMESFSYNEQFF.

The genes are TRBV9 and TRBJ2-5; tentatively, D is TRBD2 (6 bases). The germline V gene encodes CDR1 SGDLS and CDR2 YYNGEE. The V end was cut by 0 bases, the J end by 1 base, with 13 bases between. The length of the CDR3 is 16 residues. CDR3 nucleotide sequence: TGTGCCAGCAGCGTAGGCCCCCAACTAGCCCAAGAGACCCAGTACTTC. The encoded protein is CASSVGPQLAQETQYF.

This rearrangement joins TRBV7-3 to TRBJ2-3; D might be TRBD2 (5 bases). Germline V gives CDR1 SGHTA, CDR2 FQGTGA. This CDR3 is 15 amino acids long. The V and J ends lost 5 bases and 9 bases respectively, with 21 bases between them. CDR3 region: CASSVGLRGFSTQYF. CDR3 in DNA: TGTGCCAGCAGCGTGGGATTACGGGGATTTTCGACGCAGTATTTT.

This rearrangement joins TRBV2 to TRBJ1-2; TRBD1 might be the D (6 bases). Germline V gene sequence: CDR1 SNHLY, CDR2 FYNNEI. The CDR3 covers 13 residues. With 4 bases removed from V and 2 bases from J, the gap between germline ends came to 8 bases. CDR3 amino acids: CASSADSNYGYTF. Here the CDR3 DNA reads TGTGCCAGCAGTGCGGACAGCAACTATGGCTACACCTTC.

The CDR3 DNA follows: TGTGCCAGCTCCCTAGCGGGAGGGCTCCGCTCCTACAATGAGCAGTTCTTC. The encoded protein is CASSLAGGLRSYNEQFF. The rearrangement joins TRBV7-6 to TRBJ2-1; TRBD2 matches 12 bases. V lost 8 bases to trimming and J lost 0 bases; unmatched junction nucleotides: 8. This CDR3 region has 17 residues. Germline V gene lookup returns CDR1 SGHVS and CDR2 FNYEAQ.